This T cell receptor (beta chain) emerged from a study of molecular identifiers for immune sequencing clone quantification. When naive CD8 T cells were sorted, they were gated as CD8+CD4-CCR7+CD45RA+. Note on this clonotype: Possible read error: a much larger clone is one base away.

V shed 9 bases and J shed 0 bases, with 12 bases lying between them. The germline V gene encodes CDR1 SNHLY and CDR2 FYNNEI. This CDR3 is 13 amino acids long. TCRdb itself ran the PCR reads through MiXCR, one entry per CDR3 protein. The repertoire holds more than 550,000 distinct CDR3 sequences, 25% seen once, with about 0.8% in the top ten. The rearrangement links TRBV2 to TRBJ2-7, with no clear D. Sequencing used naive CD8+ T cells from blood, with Jurkat cell RNA spiked in. Subset reported: FACS-sorted CD8+CD4-CCR7+CD45RA+ naive T cells. This clonotype was obtained from a human donor in good health. Some libraries in this study had Jurkat cell RNA spiked in. The CDR3 spells CARRADTSYEQYF. The CDR3, as DNA: TGTGCCAGACGGGCTGACACCTCCTACGAGCAGTACTTC.